The following is a TCR beta chain sequence with its context. The target of this receptor is not known. Within one base of it there is no much larger clone, and no base qualities were kept. This record comes from a study of Ad26.COV2.S vaccination and SARS-CoV-2 variants (dated by TCRdb to the early 2020s). Broadly, across the study: Donors in the vaccine arm were drawn from COV1001, a multicentre, randomized, double-blind, placebo-controlled phase I-IIa trial testing Ad26.COV2.S in healthy adults. Ad26.COV2.S was given intramuscularly at 5x10^10 or 1x10^11 viral particles, as a single shot or as two shots 56 days apart. The TCR-sequenced set comprised around 32 samples: roughly 19 Ad26.COV2.S vaccine recipients, 5 placebo recipients and 8 SARS-CoV-2 convalescent individuals. The specificity and breadth of SARS-CoV-2-reactive T cell receptors after Ad26.COV2.S vaccination were assessed by TCRbeta repertoire sequencing. Throughout the experiments and outcome assessment, investigators stayed blinded to trial group allocation. Trial participants were randomized into five groups of five, in which low-dose or high-dose Ad26.COV2.S was given once or twice, or placebo was given on both occasions.

Reading the label with the study, this specimen's treatment or condition is: around 19 received Ad26.COV2.S at low or high dose, single or two shots; 5 received placebo; per-sample allocation not given. Repertoires of vaccine and placebo recipients were sequenced from samples collected on day 63 after the first injection. In Cohort 1b, about 27 adults aged 18-55 years were enrolled at a single site in Boston, USA, between 29 July and 7 August 2020. As a vaccine, Ad26.COV2.S was a replication-incompetent adenovirus type 26 vector that expressed a prefusion-stabilized SARS-CoV-2 spike protein derived from the original Wuhan strain. The immunoSEQ Assay was the method used to sequence TCRbeta CDR3 regions. After extraction, genomic DNA underwent amplification by bias-controlled multiplex PCR, followed by high-throughput sequencing. Processing in the source paper ran as follows. Collapsing and filtering of sequences were performed to quantify the absolute abundance of each unique TCRbeta CDR3 region. T cell fraction was estimated by normalization of TCRbeta template counts to usable DNA, with usable DNA being measured through amplification of reference genes present in all nucleated cells. Repertoire TCRs were annotated as SARS-CoV-2-specific when V gene, CDR3 amino acid sequence and J gene were exactly matched to a known reactive TCR set. MIRA supplied the reference SARS-CoV-2 TCR set, which was filtered for enrichment in COVID-19-positive ImmuneCODE repertoires so that public or cross-reactive TCRs were removed. Using the MIRA antigens, annotated TCRs were further analysed by specific ORF or by position within an ORF. Breadth was defined as the number of annotated unique rearrangements divided by the total number of unique productive rearrangements, and depth was defined as the summed frequency of the annotated unique rearrangements. Two-sided Wilcoxon rank-sum tests were applied when comparing TCR breadth between groups. Entries here come from immuneACCESS through TCRdb and include only in-frame sequences with V and J called. Some clones fail to appear in such tables; in the studies checked, an unresolved V gene covers under half of the shortfall, and the cause of the remainder is unknown. D and trimming come from the DNA, and the V and J calls and clone size come from that table. In all, the sample holds about 400,000 clones, and approximately 91% of those were seen once. The top ten constitute under 3.5% of the sample.

The paper's findings and limits, for the study overall: After vaccination, spike-specific CD8+ and CD4+ T cell responses were reported to show substantial breadth. The authors noted that the TCR breadth and depth analyses may have underestimated total T cell responses. Ad26.COV2.S recipients had higher spike-specific TCR breadth than placebo recipients (P = 0.0014). The study lacked the statistical power to compare responses across vaccine doses or regimens. Comparable non-spike TCR breadth was observed between vaccine and placebo recipients, consistent with only spike being contained in the vaccine.

The receptor was derived from a person between 18 and 60 years old who received the Ad26.COV2.S COVID-19 vaccine or a placebo. This material consisted of peripheral blood, taken in a trial of Ad26.COV2.S vaccine versus placebo.

CDR3 protein: CASSSPGQGTYEQYF. The nucleotide sequence reads as follows: TGCGCCAGCAGCTCACCGGGACAGGGAACCTACGAGCAGTACTTC. The chain employs TRBV5-1 and TRBJ2-7, and TRBD1 matches 9 of the central bases. Via the germline V gene, CDR1 is SGHRS and CDR2 YFSETQ. The CDR3 covers 15 residues, taking in both the cysteine and the phenylalanine. The only DNA kept is the CDR3, 45 bases in frame from the first base. For this chain, trimming is 3 bases at the V end and 2 bases at the J end, and the number of junction bases without a gene match is 6.